This T cell receptor beta chain was captured by sequencing in a study of Ad26.COV2.S vaccination and SARS-CoV-2 variants. The CDR3 is 15 residues long. The germline V gene has CDR1 SGDLS and CDR2 YYNGEE. Trimming removed 2 bases from V and 2 bases from J, with 11 bases in between. Generated by immunoSEQ multiplex PCR, the TCRdb table keeps only in-frame clones and is missing some. Here the sample spans around 300,000 clones, 75% to 90% being singletons. As to treatment: around 19 received Ad26.COV2.S at low or high dose, single or two shots; about 5 received placebo; per-sample allocation not given. Collection of samples fell on day 63 after the first vaccine or placebo injection.

The clonotype comes from a person between 18 and 65 years old who received the Ad26.COV2.S COVID-19 vaccine or a placebo. The rearrangement links TRBV9 to TRBJ2-1; D tentatively reads TRBD1 or TRBD2 (5 bases each). The starting material was peripheral blood, obtained in a trial of Ad26.COV2.S vaccine versus placebo. CDR3 loop: CASSVGVTTYNEQFF. CDR3 DNA: TGTGCCAGCAGCGTGGGGGTTACAACCTACAATGAGCAGTTCTTC. Based on the CDR3 plus reference TRBV9 and TRBJ2-1, the full variable domain is DSGVTQTPKHLITATGQRVTLRCSPRSGDLSVYWYQQSLDQGLQFLIQYYNGEERAKGNILERFSAQQFPDLHSELNLSSLELGDSALYFCASSVGVTTYNEQFFGPGTRLTVL.